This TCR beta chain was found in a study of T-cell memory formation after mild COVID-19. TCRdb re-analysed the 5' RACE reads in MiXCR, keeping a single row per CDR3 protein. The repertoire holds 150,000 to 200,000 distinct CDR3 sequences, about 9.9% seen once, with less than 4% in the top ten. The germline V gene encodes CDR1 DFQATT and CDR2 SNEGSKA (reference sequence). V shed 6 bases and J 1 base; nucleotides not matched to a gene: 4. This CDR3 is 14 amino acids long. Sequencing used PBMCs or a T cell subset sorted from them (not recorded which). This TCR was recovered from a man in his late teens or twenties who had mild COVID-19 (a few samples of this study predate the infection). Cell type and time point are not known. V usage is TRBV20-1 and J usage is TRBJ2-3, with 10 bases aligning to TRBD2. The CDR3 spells CSADLAGGTDTQYF. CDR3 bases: TGCAGTGCCGACCTAGCGGGGGGCACAGATACGCAGTATTTT.